This TCR beta chain was documented in a study of PD-1 blockade in classical Hodgkin lymphoma. Study observations and caveats: Repertoires differed for reasons still undefined, possibly disease activity or prior therapy. Significant TCR diversity gains by C4D1 occurred in CD4+ but not CD8+ cells.

Regarding time point: cycle 4 day 1 (C4D1), after 5 to 7 weeks of nivolumab. In every patient, relapse followed autologous stem cell transplantation, while exposure to brentuximab vedotin differed. TCRdb keeps only in-frame clones here, not all; method: immunoSEQ multiplex PCR. The sample records approximately 84,000 clones, approximately 86% being singletons. Germline loops: CDR1 SGHTA, CDR2 FQGNSA. After removal of 5 bases from V and 4 bases from J, the junction contained 11 bases not matched to a gene. The CDR3 loop spans 16 amino acids. Concerning this clone itself: What it recognizes is unknown.

Sequenced here: peripheral blood mononuclear cells (PBMCs), sampled before the fourth cycle of nivolumab. The source is a human donor with classical Hodgkin lymphoma. The rearrangement uses TRBV7-2 and TRBJ2-3; the match to TRBD2 covers 8 bases. CDR3 sequence: CASSPIGAGGADTQYF. The CDR3 coding sequence is TGTGCCAGCAGCCCTATCGGGGCGGGAGGCGCAGATACGCAGTATTTT.